The present entry profiles one T cell receptor beta chain with its context. These data come from a study of blood T cell repertoires in COVID-19. Study details: Acute and convalescent COVID-19 samples came from the United States, Italy and Spain. PBMCs, B-cell-depleted T cells, or T cells were the source of the cDNA or gDNA that made up the material.

Per the original methods: Estimation of nucleated cell counts relied on the amplification of reference gene primers. The assay was immunoSEQ multiplex PCR, and TCRdb's table has in-frame clones only and misses some. The V and J calls and clone size are taken from that table; D and trimming were inferred from the DNA. The data hold some 80,000 clones, with roughly 89% observed a single time. The V and J ends lost 0 bases and 8 bases respectively, with 16 bases between them. The CDR3 totals 15 residues. CDR1 KGHSH and CDR2 LQKENI come from the germline V gene. The V gene is TRBV18, the J gene TRBJ1-2, with D tentatively TRBD1 (6 bases). The sequence was collected from a man aged 50 to 59 with acute or convalescent COVID-19. Sequencing was performed on peripheral blood. CDR3 in DNA: TGTGCCAGCTCACCACCCGCAGGCACCCAGGGGGGCTACACCTTC. Protein sequence: CASSPPAGTQGGYTF.